In its sample, the clone carrying this T cell receptor (beta chain) was seen many times. This sample stems from a study of early T cells in non-severe SARS-CoV-2 infection. Study overall: Bulk RNA isolated from unsorted whole blood underwent sequencing; chains were not paired.

MiXCR, run by TCRdb on the 5' RACE reads, gives a single entry per CDR3 protein. The data hold about 59,000 distinct CDR3 sequences, with approximately 13% observed a single time. The sequence was collected from an adult who was a healthcare worker with PCR-confirmed SARS-CoV-2 infection or an uninfected control (not recorded which). This specimen was whole blood, taken at baseline.

Here the CDR3 DNA reads TGTGCCAGCAGCCGTGGGGGGAGCTCCTACAATGAGCAGTTCTTC. Protein sequence: CASSRGGSSYNEQFF. The chain has TRBV7-8 and TRBJ2-1; TRBD2 is a possible D gene (6 bases). V was trimmed by 5 bases and J by 0 bases, leaving 11 bases between them. Germline V lookup: CDR1 SGHVS, CDR2 FQNEAQ. The CDR3 contains 15 residues.